This is a list of T cell receptor beta chains from one sample in a study of cytomegalovirus exposure and HLA in healthy donors. TCRdb's copy holds only in-frame clones and misses some; the assay was immunoSEQ multiplex PCR. The repertoire includes approximately 300,000 clones, approximately 84% of them detected once, and 1.5% to 2.5% sits in the top ten. Sample: PBMCs. These TCRs come from a woman in her 40s in good health and CMV-seropositive. Each CDR3 is given with its conserved first and last residue. The D gene is left open where the match is weak. Size values are once, few and many counts, or a class for expanded clones, and some rows have none.

d_gene: NA
v_gene: TRBV2
j_gene: TRBJ1-2
abundance: NA
CDR3nt: TGTGCCAGCAGTGATACCGCGAACTATGGCTACACCTTC
CDR3aa: CASSDTANYGYTF

d_gene: NA
v_gene: TRBV10-3
j_gene: TRBJ2-5
abundance: NA
CDR3nt: TGTGCCATCAGTGAGGGTACTGTAACCCAGTACTTC
CDR3aa: CAISEGTVTQYF

d_gene: TRBD2
v_gene: TRBV5-4
j_gene: TRBJ2-3
abundance: few
CDR3nt: TGTGCCAGCAGCTTTACTAGCGGGAACACAGATACGCAGTATTTT
CDR3aa: CASSFTSGNTDTQYF

d_gene: NA
v_gene: TRBV6-5
j_gene: TRBJ1-5
abundance: NA
CDR3nt: TGTGCCAGCAGTCGGGGGATAAGCAATCAGCCCCAGCATTTT
CDR3aa: CASSRGISNQPQHF

d_gene: TRBD2
v_gene: TRBV2
j_gene: TRBJ2-7
abundance: NA
CDR3nt: TGTGCCAGCAGTTCACTAGCGGACCGGTACGAGCAGTACTTC
CDR3aa: CASSSLADRYEQYF

d_gene: NA
v_gene: TRBV5-5
j_gene: TRBJ2-7
abundance: NA
CDR3nt: TGTGCCAGCAGCTTGATATACGAGCAGTACTTC
CDR3aa: CASSLIYEQYF

d_gene: NA
v_gene: TRBV7-2
j_gene: TRBJ1-1
abundance: NA
CDR3nt: TGTGCCAGCAGCTTAGTTGGGGGCCTAAACACTGAAGCTTTCTTT
CDR3aa: CASSLVGGLNTEAFF

d_gene: TRBD2
v_gene: TRBV14
j_gene: TRBJ2-2
abundance: NA
CDR3nt: TGTGCCAGCAGCCAATCTCGGACTAGCTTTGCGTCCGGGGAGCTGTTTTTT
CDR3aa: CASSQSRTSFASGELFF

d_gene: TRBD1
v_gene: TRBV10-3
j_gene: TRBJ2-3
abundance: NA
CDR3nt: TGTGCCATCAGCTCCGGGACAGCTAGCACAGATACGCAGTATTTT
CDR3aa: CAISSGTASTDTQYF

d_gene: TRBD1
v_gene: TRBV28
j_gene: TRBJ1-4
abundance: NA
CDR3nt: TGTGCCACCCTGTCAGGGGGAAATGAAAAACTGTTTTTT
CDR3aa: CATLSGGNEKLFF

d_gene: TRBD1
v_gene: TRBV7-9
j_gene: TRBJ2-7
abundance: NA
CDR3nt: TGTGCCAGCAGCTTAGAGGGACAGGGGCACGAGCAGTACTTC
CDR3aa: CASSLEGQGHEQYF

d_gene: NA
v_gene: TRBV9
j_gene: TRBJ2-7
abundance: few
CDR3nt: TGTGCCAGCAGCGACTCACGTGAACCAGGGTCATCAACGAGCTACGAGCAGTACTTC
CDR3aa: CASSDSREPGSSTSYEQYF

d_gene: TRBD2
v_gene: TRBV10-3
j_gene: TRBJ2-3
abundance: few
CDR3nt: TGTGCCATCAGTGAGGGACTAGCGGCCCTTGCAGATACGCAGTATTTT
CDR3aa: CAISEGLAALADTQYF

d_gene: NA
v_gene: TRBV7-9
j_gene: TRBJ1-4
abundance: NA
CDR3nt: TGTGCCAGCAGCTTAGCAGGACAGAATAATGAAAAACTGTTTTTT
CDR3aa: CASSLAGQNNEKLFF

d_gene: TRBD2
v_gene: TRBV10-3
j_gene: TRBJ2-3
abundance: NA
CDR3nt: TGTGCCATCAGTGACATAGCCGGGACTAGCATGACAGATACGCAGTATTTT
CDR3aa: CAISDIAGTSMTDTQYF

d_gene: TRBD1
v_gene: TRBV7-2
j_gene: TRBJ2-7
abundance: once
CDR3nt: TGTGCCAGCAGCTTAACGACAGGGATGCACGAGCAGTACTTC
CDR3aa: CASSLTTGMHEQYF

d_gene: NA
v_gene: TRBV30
j_gene: TRBJ2-7
abundance: NA
CDR3nt: TGTGCCTGGGGTCCAGGGCGAATCCACGAGCAGTACTTC
CDR3aa: CAWGPGRIHEQYF

d_gene: TRBD2
v_gene: TRBV6-5
j_gene: TRBJ2-7
abundance: NA
CDR3nt: TGTGCCAGCAGTCGGACTAGCGGGAGGGCCGAGCAGTACTTC
CDR3aa: CASSRTSGRAEQYF

d_gene: NA
v_gene: TRBV7-2
j_gene: TRBJ2-7
abundance: NA
CDR3nt: TGTGCCAGCAGCTTAGCGGGCCTGTACGAGCAGTACTTC
CDR3aa: CASSLAGLYEQYF

d_gene: TRBD1
v_gene: TRBV5-1
j_gene: TRBJ1-1
abundance: NA
CDR3nt: TGCGCCAGCAGCTTGGGGGACAGGAATGAAGCTTTCTTT
CDR3aa: CASSLGDRNEAFF

d_gene: NA
v_gene: TRBV30
j_gene: TRBJ2-7
abundance: NA
CDR3nt: TGTGCCTGGAGTCAAATCCGACAGGGGAGGGCCGAGCAGTACTTC
CDR3aa: CAWSQIRQGRAEQYF

d_gene: TRBD2
v_gene: TRBV6-1
j_gene: TRBJ2-4
abundance: NA
CDR3nt: TGTGCCAGCAGTGATGGGCTAGCGGGATGGAACAGTCAGTACTTC
CDR3aa: CASSDGLAGWNSQYF

d_gene: TRBD2
v_gene: TRBV4-3
j_gene: TRBJ2-2
abundance: NA
CDR3nt: TGCGCCAGCAGCCAGGGGTTTGGACTAGCGGGAGTGTCCGGGGAGCTGTTTTTT
CDR3aa: CASSQGFGLAGVSGELFF

d_gene: TRBD1
v_gene: TRBV28
j_gene: TRBJ1-5
abundance: NA
CDR3nt: TGTGCCAGCAGTCGTTTCCGGGACAGTAGCAATCAGCCCCAGCATTTT
CDR3aa: CASSRFRDSSNQPQHF

d_gene: TRBD1
v_gene: TRBV6-6
j_gene: TRBJ2-6
abundance: NA
CDR3nt: TGTGCCAGCAGCTGGACAGGGCCTGGGGCCAACGGCCTGACTTTC
CDR3aa: CASSWTGPGANGLTF

d_gene: NA
v_gene: TRBV27
j_gene: TRBJ1-5
abundance: NA
CDR3nt: TGTGCCAGCAGCGTAGCAGCCCCGAATCAGCCCCAGCATTTT
CDR3aa: CASSVAAPNQPQHF

d_gene: NA
v_gene: TRBV10-2
j_gene: TRBJ1-3
abundance: NA
CDR3nt: TGCGCCAGCAGTAGACCGGGACAAATAGGAAACACCATATATTTT
CDR3aa: CASSRPGQIGNTIYF

d_gene: TRBD2
v_gene: TRBV7-9
j_gene: TRBJ2-1
abundance: NA
CDR3nt: TGTGCCAGCAGCCCAGGACTAGCGGGAGGGTATGAGCAGTTCTTC
CDR3aa: CASSPGLAGGYEQFF

d_gene: NA
v_gene: TRBV28
j_gene: TRBJ1-2
abundance: NA
CDR3nt: TGTGCCAGCAGTTTATTTCCTACAGCAGGCTACACCTTC
CDR3aa: CASSLFPTAGYTF

d_gene: TRBD1
v_gene: TRBV29-1
j_gene: TRBJ1-1
abundance: NA
CDR3nt: TGCAGCGTTGAAGGACAGGGAAGAACTGAAGCTTTCTTT
CDR3aa: CSVEGQGRTEAFF

d_gene: TRBD2
v_gene: TRBV2
j_gene: TRBJ2-7
abundance: NA
CDR3nt: TGTGCCAGCAGTGGCGAGGGGACCTCTGGACTAGCGATCACCTACGAGCAGTACTTC
CDR3aa: CASSGEGTSGLAITYEQYF

d_gene: NA
v_gene: TRBV9
j_gene: TRBJ2-3
abundance: NA
CDR3nt: TGTGCCAGCGGACGGGAGACTCGCACAGATACGCAGTATTTT
CDR3aa: CASGRETRTDTQYF

d_gene: TRBD1
v_gene: TRBV29-1
j_gene: TRBJ2-1
abundance: NA
CDR3nt: TGCAGCTTTGAGGGGGCGGCCCTCTACAATGAGCAGTTCTTC
CDR3aa: CSFEGAALYNEQFF

d_gene: NA
v_gene: TRBV7-3
j_gene: TRBJ1-2
abundance: few
CDR3nt: TGTGCCAGCGGCAATTACCAAGGGGCGGACGGTGGCTACACCTTC
CDR3aa: CASGNYQGADGGYTF

d_gene: TRBD1
v_gene: TRBV7-2
j_gene: TRBJ2-7
abundance: NA
CDR3nt: TGTGCCAGCAGCTTAGTAAGGGGTGGGACAGGGGCATACGAGCAGTACTTC
CDR3aa: CASSLVRGGTGAYEQYF

d_gene: NA
v_gene: TRBV25-1
j_gene: TRBJ2-1
abundance: NA
CDR3nt: TGTGCCAGCAGTAGCCGGGGGAGGACTTCCTACAATGAGCAGTTCTTC
CDR3aa: CASSSRGRTSYNEQFF

d_gene: TRBD1
v_gene: TRBV5-8
j_gene: TRBJ1-5
abundance: NA
CDR3nt: TGTGCCAGCAGAACGGACAGGGCAGGGCAGCCCCAGCATTTT
CDR3aa: CASRTDRAGQPQHF

d_gene: NA
v_gene: TRBV5-1
j_gene: TRBJ2-1
abundance: NA
CDR3nt: TGCGCCAGCAGCCTGGGAGGTCGGCAGTTCTTC
CDR3aa: CASSLGGRQFF

d_gene: TRBD1
v_gene: TRBV11-1
j_gene: TRBJ2-1
abundance: NA
CDR3nt: TGTGCCAGCAGCAACATCCCCGGGGACAGTCGGAATGAGCAGTTCTTC
CDR3aa: CASSNIPGDSRNEQFF

d_gene: NA
v_gene: TRBV2
j_gene: TRBJ1-6
abundance: NA
CDR3nt: TGTGCCAGCAGTGTGGACATTGTCTATAATTCACCCCTCCACTTT
CDR3aa: CASSVDIVYNSPLHF

d_gene: TRBD1
v_gene: TRBV23-1
j_gene: TRBJ2-1
abundance: NA
CDR3nt: TGCGCCAGCACTTCGGGACAGGGCCTTTCTTTTTCGGTCAATGAGCAGTTCTTC
CDR3aa: CASTSGQGLSFSVNEQFF

d_gene: TRBD2
v_gene: TRBV7-9
j_gene: TRBJ2-1
abundance: NA
CDR3nt: TGTTCCAGCAGCTTAGCGGGTAGCGGGTTCCACAATGAGCAGTTCTTC
CDR3aa: CSSSLAGSGFHNEQFF

d_gene: NA
v_gene: TRBV25-1
j_gene: TRBJ1-1
abundance: NA
CDR3nt: TGTGCCAGCAGTGAATTACTAACGACGGCTGAAGCTTTCTTT
CDR3aa: CASSELLTTAEAFF

d_gene: NA
v_gene: TRBV28
j_gene: TRBJ2-7
abundance: NA
CDR3nt: TGTGCCAGCAGTTTATGGGAGGCGTCCCTCTCCTACGAGCAGTACTTC
CDR3aa: CASSLWEASLSYEQYF

d_gene: TRBD2
v_gene: TRBV13
j_gene: TRBJ2-1
abundance: once
CDR3nt: TGTGCCAGCAGCCAATATTCTAGCGGGAGGGCCAATGAGCAGTTCTTC
CDR3aa: CASSQYSSGRANEQFF